This T cell receptor beta chain was documented in a study of control samples from healthy donors and cancer patients. Germline V CDR1 and CDR2: SGHVS, FQNEAQ. CDR3 length: 16 amino acids. V was clipped by 3 bases and J by 6 bases; unmatched bases: 8. Data came from immunoSEQ multiplex PCR; TCRdb stores just in-frame clones and leaves some out. The repertoire includes about 170,000 clones, roughly 90% of them detected once, and around 11% sits in the top ten. This clone has only a few counts. Sequencing was performed on blood. This chain uses TRBV7-8 with TRBJ1-6; 7 bases match TRBD1. The sequence was collected from a man younger than 45 in good health. The CDR3 nucleotides read TGTGCCAGCAGCTTGACAGGGACCTATCTTAATTCACCCCTCCACTTT. This sequence encodes CASSLTGTYLNSPLHF.